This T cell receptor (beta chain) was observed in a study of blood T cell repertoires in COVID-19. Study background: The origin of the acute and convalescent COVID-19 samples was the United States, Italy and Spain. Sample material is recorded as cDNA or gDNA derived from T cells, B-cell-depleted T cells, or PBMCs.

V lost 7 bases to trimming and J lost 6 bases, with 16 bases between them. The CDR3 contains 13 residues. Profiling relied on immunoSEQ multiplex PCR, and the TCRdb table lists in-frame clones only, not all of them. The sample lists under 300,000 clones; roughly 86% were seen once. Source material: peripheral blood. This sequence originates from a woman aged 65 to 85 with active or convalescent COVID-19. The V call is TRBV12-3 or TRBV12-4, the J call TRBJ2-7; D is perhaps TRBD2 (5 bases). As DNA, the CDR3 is TGTGCCAGCAACCCTTCCCCCGGGGTCGAGCAGTACTTC. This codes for CASNPSPGVEQYF.